The next 15 T cell receptor beta chains were all read from a single sample in a study of post-analysis software for immune sequencing data. General observations from the study: Among five TRBV segments more frequent in patients than controls were TRBV5-6, TRBV5-1 and TRBV20-1.

The TCR beta cDNA libraries carried unique molecular identifiers. One entry per CDR3 protein, called by TCRdb with MiXCR from the PCR reads. There are roughly 800,000 distinct CDR3 sequences in the sample; approximately 44% occur only once, and approximately 5% lies in the top ten. These receptors are not linked to any known antigen. Sequencing used blood. These receptors came from a girl aged 5 to 17 with multiple sclerosis.

The chain uses TRBV7-9 and TRBJ2-7; D tentatively reads TRBD1 or TRBD2 (5 bases each). The CDR3 is made up of 15 amino acids. The germline gives CDR1 SEHNR, CDR2 FQNEAQ (reference sequence). The V end lost 4 bases, the J end lost 6 bases, and 19 bases lay between the germline ends. CDR3 residues: CASSSRDQLVCEQYF. CDR3 bases: TGTGCCAGCAGCTCCCGGGACCAGCTAGTATGCGAGCAGTACTTC.

DNA of the CDR3: TGTGCCAGCAGTTTGGGCGGGACTAGCGGGCCCCCGGGAGAGACCCAGTACTTC. Encoded protein: CASSLGGTSGPPGETQYF. The V gene is TRBV28, the J gene TRBJ2-5, with 12 nucleotides matching TRBD2. V lost 3 bases to trimming and J lost 4 bases; unmatched junction nucleotides: 12. Per germline, CDR1 MDHEN and CDR2 SYDVKM. The CDR3 has 18 residues.

The rearrangement links TRBV27 to TRBJ1-1; D is perhaps TRBD1 (5 bases). The CDR3 runs to 15 residues. The germline CDR1 and CDR2 sequences are MNHEY and SMNVEV (reference sequence). Trimming pared 0 bases from V and 1 base from J, leaving 9 bases between. The CDR3 nucleotides read TGTGCCAGCAGTTTATCCACAGGACCGAACACTGAAGCTTTCTTT. Translating it yields CASSLSTGPNTEAFF.

The gene calls are TRBV20-1 and TRBJ2-1; 9 nucleotides align to TRBD2. The ends lost 6 bases at V and 6 bases at J; junction bases unmatched: 9. Germline V CDR1 and CDR2: DFQATT, SNEGSKA (reference sequence). The CDR3 has 14 amino acids. CDR3 DNA: TGCAGTGCCCGACCGGGACTAGCCACCAATGAGCAGTTCTTC. It encodes CSARPGLATNEQFF.

In its sample, this clonotype was seen a few times. V is TRBV20-1 and J is TRBJ2-1, with D possibly TRBD1 on 6 matching bases. In germline, CDR1 is DFQATT, CDR2 SNEGSKA (reference sequence). Trimming cost V 2 bases and J 8 bases, with 10 bases left between them. This CDR3 is built from 12 residues. CDR3 DNA sequence: TGCAGTGCTAGACAGGGGCGGGATGAGCAGTTCTTC. Translating gives CSARQGRDEQFF.

The chain couples TRBV6-5 to TRBJ2-3; a possible D gene is TRBD1 (5 bases). Trimming left V 3 bases short and J 1 base short, with 11 bases between. CDR3 size: 15 residues. CDR1 and CDR2 from the germline V gene are MNHEY and SVGAGI. The CDR3 DNA reads as TGTGCCAGCAGTTATAGGGGCCCGCGCACAGATACGCAGTATTTT. It specifies CASSYRGPRTDTQYF.

This clonotype occurred a few times. The chain combines TRBV4-1 with TRBJ2-3; 9 bases line up with TRBD2. This CDR3 comprises 16 residues. Germline V CDR1 and CDR2: MGHRA, YSYEKL. V trimming: 2 bases; J trimming: 0 bases; junction bases outside the gene matches: 3. In nucleotides, the CDR3 is TGCGCCAGCAGCCAATATACTAGCGGGAGCACAGATACGCAGTATTTT. It translates to CASSQYTSGSTDTQYF.

The chain uses TRBV12-3 or TRBV12-4 and TRBJ2-5; D may be TRBD1 (6 bases). The CDR3 is 15 residues long. Trimming left V 5 bases short and J 4 bases short, with 17 bases between. CDR3 in DNA: TGTGCCAGCAGTAAGGACGGGGCCAGGGGAGAGACCCAGTACTTC. Translation: CASSKDGARGETQYF.

In this sample, this clonotype turned up a few times. The chain links TRBV6-6 to TRBJ2-3; D not resolved. Trimming took 6 bases from V and 4 from J, leaving 11 bases between them. The germline V gene encodes CDR1 MNHNY and CDR2 SVGAGI (reference sequence). The CDR3 consists of 13 residues. CDR3: CASRRLESDTQYF. CDR3 bases: TGTGCCAGCAGGAGACTCGAATCAGATACGCAGTATTTT.

The chain recombines TRBV5-5 with TRBJ2-5, with TRBD2 matching 8 bases. CDR1 and CDR2 from the germline V gene are SGHKS and YYEKEE (reference sequence). The CDR3 is made up of 14 amino acids. V lost 4 bases and J lost 5; bases outside the gene matches: 7. The CDR3 DNA reads TGTGCCAGCAGCACCGGACTAGCCTCGGAGACCCAGTACTTC. As protein: CASSTGLASETQYF.

In this sample, this clonotype turned up once. The rearrangement uses TRBV20-1 and TRBJ2-1, with no clear D. Germline CDR1 is DFQATT and CDR2 is SNEGSKA (reference sequence). V lost 2 bases, J lost 4 bases, and 9 bases lay in between. The CDR3 is made up of 13 amino acids. For the CDR3, the DNA is TGCAGTGCTAGACCTCTTGGGTACAATGAGCAGTTCTTC. Translating it yields CSARPLGYNEQFF.

The chain has TRBV12-3 or TRBV12-4 and TRBJ2-5, with TRBD2 matching over 13 bases. The length of the CDR3 is 14 residues. Trimming cost V 7 bases and J 3 bases; bases outside gene matches: 2. The DNA for the CDR3 is TGTGCCAGCAAAGGGACTAGCGGGAAAGAGACCCAGTACTTC. It translates to CASKGTSGKETQYF.

This clonotype was counted a few times. The chain recombines TRBV18 with TRBJ2-1, with unresolved D. The CDR3 totals 13 residues. Deletions cut 3 bases from V and 10 bases from J, with 13 bases between. Germline V gene sequence: CDR1 KGHSH, CDR2 LQKENI. DNA of the CDR3: TGTGCCAGCTCACCGACCATCAGCGTCGAGCAGTTCTTC. Encoded protein: CASSPTISVEQFF.

This clonotype was detected only a few times. The genes are TRBV5-5 and TRBJ2-1, with TRBD1 matching over 9 bases. J gave up 6 bases and V 1 base, and 8 bases lay outside the gene matches. Germline CDR1 and CDR2: SGHKS and YYEKEE (reference sequence). The CDR3 is 16 residues long. In DNA, the CDR3 is TGTGCCAGCAGCTTGTTCGGGACAGGGAGCCCCAATGAGCAGTTCTTC. It yields the protein CASSLFGTGSPNEQFF.

Of note for this clonotype: Since a much larger clone is just one base distant, this may be a read error. The chain is built from TRBV12-3 or TRBV12-4 and TRBJ1-2; 12 nucleotides align to TRBD1. The CDR3 sequence is 15 residues long. The V and J ends lost 5 bases and 6 bases, in that order; junction bases with no gene match: 7. CDR3 in amino acids: CASSAGTGGVDGYTF. CDR3 coding DNA: TGTGCCAGCAGTGCAGGGACAGGGGGCGTTGATGGCTACACCTTC.